This TCR beta chain is from a study of blood T cell repertoires in COVID-19. The protocol was immunoSEQ multiplex PCR, while the TCRdb copy is restricted to in-frame clones and leaves out a portion. The sample carries just over 95,000 clones, over 80% recorded once. This clone has more than one count but fewer than ten. This CDR3 has 12 residues. V shed 4 bases and J shed 6 bases, with 12 bases lying between them. Germline V lookup: CDR1 SQVTM, CDR2 ANQGSEA. Sequencing was carried out using peripheral blood. This chain links TRBV29-1 with TRBJ1-1, with D unclear. The TCR originated in an elderly man with acute or convalescent COVID-19. The CDR3 sequence: CSVVPDIAEAFF. As DNA, the CDR3 is TGCAGCGTTGTTCCAGACATTGCTGAAGCTTTCTTT.